This T cell receptor (beta chain) was recorded in a study of blood T cells in healthy people across ages. Turning to the study itself: Template switching picked up about one barcoded beta molecule for each two T cells. Overall study results and limits: Strong correlation was found linking TCR beta diversity to naive T cell percentage.

The J segment lost 3 bases and the V segment lost 3 bases, leaving 19 bases of the junction unmatched. The CDR3 length is 20 residues. In germline, CDR1 is LNHDA, CDR2 SQIVND (reference sequence). A note on this clonotype: Its antigen is currently unknown.

For the second PCR, which ran for roughly 6 to 12 cycles, a sample-barcoded 5' primer and a J-beta primer mix were used. Every individual sample yielded 3 million or more paired-end reads (each containing CDR3). MiXCR, applied by TCRdb to the 5' RACE reads, yields one record per CDR3 protein. The table has roughly 1.9 million distinct CDR3 sequences, approximately 39% seen once. This chain joins TRBV19 and TRBJ2-3, with 9 bases fitting TRBD1. Input material: blood. This TCR was sampled from a human donor in good health. In DNA form, the CDR3 reads TGTGCCAGTAGTATGGATACTCTGACAGGGGGTCTGGATGTTACAGATACGCAGTATTTT. Residues: CASSMDTLTGGLDVTDTQYF.